The clone carrying this T cell receptor (beta chain) appeared a few times. Its specificity is unknown. This sample is part of a study of OX40 agonist ivuxolimab in advanced cancers. Study information: Patients received ivuxolimab, an intravenous treatment, every 2 weeks at 0.01 to 10 mg/kg. It was permissible to have had prior anti-PD-1, anti-PD-L1 or anti-CTLA-4 therapy, and about 40% had some. The study reported partial responses in three patients: one hepatocellular carcinoma, two cutaneous melanoma.

Overall study results and limits: Also present in some nonresponders was a low level of normalized T-cell clonal expansion.

Profiling relied on immunoSEQ multiplex PCR, and the TCRdb table lists in-frame clones only, not all of them. The sample includes about 59,000 clones, 84% of them seen just once. This CDR3 region has 15 residues. With V trimmed by 5 bases and J by 0 bases, 8 bases remained unmatched. Germline V lookup: CDR1 SGHRS, CDR2 YFSETQ. This sequence joins TRBV5-1 and TRBJ2-7; 7 bases match TRBD1. The sequence derives from an adult with an advanced solid tumor such as melanoma, head and neck, liver or kidney cancer. The sequences come from CD4+ or CD8+ T cells sorted from blood, collected in a trial of the OX40 agonist ivuxolimab. The CDR3 here is CASRIRDSVSYEQYF. The CDR3 DNA reads as TGCGCCAGCAGGATTCGGGACAGCGTCTCCTACGAGCAGTACTTC. Full variable domain (rest looked up from reference TRBV5-1 and TRBJ2-7): KAGVTQTPRYLIKTRGQQVTLSCSPISGHRSVSWYQQTPGQGLQFLFEYFSETQRNKGNFPGRFSGRQFSNSRSEMNVSTLELGDSALYLCASRIRDSVSYEQYFGPGTRLTVT.